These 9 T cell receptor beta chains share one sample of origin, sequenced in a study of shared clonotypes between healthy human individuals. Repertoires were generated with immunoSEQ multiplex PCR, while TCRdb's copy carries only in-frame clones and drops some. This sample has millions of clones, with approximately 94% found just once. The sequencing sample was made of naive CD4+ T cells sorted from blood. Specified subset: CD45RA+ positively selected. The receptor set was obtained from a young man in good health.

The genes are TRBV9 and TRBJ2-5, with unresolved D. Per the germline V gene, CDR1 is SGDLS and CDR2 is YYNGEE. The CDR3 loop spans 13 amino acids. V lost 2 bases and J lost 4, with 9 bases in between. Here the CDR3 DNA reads TGTGCCAGCAGCGTTTCGGCATCAGAGACCCAGTACTTC. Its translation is CASSVSASETQYF.

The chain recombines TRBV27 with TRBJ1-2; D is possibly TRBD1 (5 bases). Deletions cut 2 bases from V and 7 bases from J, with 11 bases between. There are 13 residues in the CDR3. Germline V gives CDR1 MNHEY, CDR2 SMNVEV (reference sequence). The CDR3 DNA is TGTGCCAGCAGTTTAAATGGGGGGGGTGGCTACACCTTC. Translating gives CASSLNGGGGYTF.

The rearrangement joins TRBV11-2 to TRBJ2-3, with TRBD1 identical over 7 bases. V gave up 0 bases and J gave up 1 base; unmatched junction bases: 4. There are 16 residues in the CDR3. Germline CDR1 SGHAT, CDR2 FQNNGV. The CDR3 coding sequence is TGTGCCAGCAGCTTAGATCCGACAGGGCGCACAGATACGCAGTATTTT. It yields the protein CASSLDPTGRTDTQYF.

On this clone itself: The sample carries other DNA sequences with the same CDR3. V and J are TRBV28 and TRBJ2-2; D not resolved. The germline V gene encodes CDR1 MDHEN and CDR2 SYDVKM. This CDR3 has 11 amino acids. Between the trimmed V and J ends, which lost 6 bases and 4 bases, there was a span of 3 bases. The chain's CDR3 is CASSLTGELFF. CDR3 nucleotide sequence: TGTGCCAGCAGCCTCACCGGGGAGCTGTTTTTT.

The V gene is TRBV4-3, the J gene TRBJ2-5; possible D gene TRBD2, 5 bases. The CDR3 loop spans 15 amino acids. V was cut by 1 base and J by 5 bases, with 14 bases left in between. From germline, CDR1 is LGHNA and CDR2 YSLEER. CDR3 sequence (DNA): TGCGCCAGCAGCCAAGGGACTTCCCGGTGGGAGACCCAGTACTTC. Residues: CASSQGTSRWETQYF.

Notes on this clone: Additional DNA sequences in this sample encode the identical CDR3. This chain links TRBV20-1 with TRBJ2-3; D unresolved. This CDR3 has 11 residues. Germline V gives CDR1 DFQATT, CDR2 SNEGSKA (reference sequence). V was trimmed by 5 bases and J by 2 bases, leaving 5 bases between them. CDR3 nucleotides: TGCAGTGCTTCTCTCACAGATACGCAGTATTTT. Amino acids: CSASLTDTQYF.

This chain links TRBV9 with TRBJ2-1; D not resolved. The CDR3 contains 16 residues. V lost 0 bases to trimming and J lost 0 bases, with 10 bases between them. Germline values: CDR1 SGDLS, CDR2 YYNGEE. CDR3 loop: CASSVDFGISYNEQFF. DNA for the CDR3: TGTGCCAGCAGCGTAGACTTTGGGATCTCCTACAATGAGCAGTTCTTC. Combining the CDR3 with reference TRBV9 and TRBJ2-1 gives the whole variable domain DSGVTQTPKHLITATGQRVTLRCSPRSGDLSVYWYQQSLDQGLQFLIQYYNGEERAKGNILERFSAQQFPDLHSELNLSSLELGDSALYFCASSVDFGISYNEQFFGPGTRLTVL.

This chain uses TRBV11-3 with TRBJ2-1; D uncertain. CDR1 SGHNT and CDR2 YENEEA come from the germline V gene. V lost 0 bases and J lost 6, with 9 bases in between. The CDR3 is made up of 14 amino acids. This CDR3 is CASSLDWKTNEQFF. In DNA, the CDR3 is TGTGCCAGCAGCTTAGATTGGAAGACCAATGAGCAGTTCTTC.

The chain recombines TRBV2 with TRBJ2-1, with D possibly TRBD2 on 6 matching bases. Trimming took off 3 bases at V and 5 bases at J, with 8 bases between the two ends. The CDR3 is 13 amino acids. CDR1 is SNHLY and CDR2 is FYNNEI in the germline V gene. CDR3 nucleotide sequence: TGTGCCAGCAGTGACAGGGAGGACAATGAGCAGTTCTTC. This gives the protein CASSDREDNEQFF.